The text below deals with one T cell receptor (beta chain). This specimen comes from a study of blood T cell repertoires in COVID-19. Study summary: Sites in the United States, Italy and Spain provided acute and convalescent COVID-19 samples.

Here immunoSEQ multiplex PCR was the method, and the copy in TCRdb shows in-frame clones only, minus some. Among about 340,000 clones listed, more than 75% were seen once. In germline, CDR1 is LGHNT, CDR2 FRNRAP. This CDR3 region has 19 residues. Trimming cost V 6 bases and J 5 bases; bases outside gene matches: 16. The sequence was obtained from a young woman who had recovered from COVID-19. The chain combines TRBV12-5 with TRBJ2-2; 12 nucleotides line up with TRBD2. Sample: peripheral blood. The CDR3 coding sequence is TGTGCTAGTGGCCAAAGACTAGCGGGAGTGGGGATGGGTACCGGGGAGCTGTTTTTT. The encoded protein is CASGQRLAGVGMGTGELFF.